This T cell receptor beta chain was documented in a study of brain T cells in children with intractable seizures. TCRdb's table, derived via immunoSEQ multiplex PCR, lists solely in-frame clones and lacks some. The table has about 340,000 clones, over 85% seen once. There are 16 residues in the CDR3. V lost 2 bases and J 1 base, leaving 14 bases between the germline ends. Germline CDR1 MNHEY, CDR2 SVGAGI. As for time point: blood from clinic visit 5 months post-surgery; TSC patient then seizure free. This clone was detected once. This sample comprised peripheral blood, obtained less than 6 months after surgery. The clonotype originates from a boy under two years old with tuberous sclerosis and intractable seizures. This rearrangement joins TRBV6-5 to TRBJ1-1; weak D call: TRBD1 (6 bases). The CDR3 region is CASSYRGGGWNTEAFF. Here the CDR3 DNA reads TGTGCCAGCAGTTACAGGGGAGGGGGTTGGAACACTGAAGCTTTCTTT.